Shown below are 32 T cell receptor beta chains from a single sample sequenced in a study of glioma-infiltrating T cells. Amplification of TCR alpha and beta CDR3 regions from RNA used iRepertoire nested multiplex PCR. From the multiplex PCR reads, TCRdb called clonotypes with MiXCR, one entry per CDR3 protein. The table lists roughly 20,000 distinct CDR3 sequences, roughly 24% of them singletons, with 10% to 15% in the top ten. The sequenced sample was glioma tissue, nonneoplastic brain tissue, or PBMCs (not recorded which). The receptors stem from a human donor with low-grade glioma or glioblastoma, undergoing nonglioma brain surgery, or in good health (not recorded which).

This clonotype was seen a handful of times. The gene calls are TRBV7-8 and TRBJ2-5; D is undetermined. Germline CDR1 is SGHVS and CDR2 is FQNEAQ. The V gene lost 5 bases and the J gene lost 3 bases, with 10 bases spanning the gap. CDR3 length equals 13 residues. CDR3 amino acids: CASSQSLKETQYF. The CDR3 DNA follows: TGTGCCAGCAGCCAATCCCTGAAAGAGACCCAGTACTTC.

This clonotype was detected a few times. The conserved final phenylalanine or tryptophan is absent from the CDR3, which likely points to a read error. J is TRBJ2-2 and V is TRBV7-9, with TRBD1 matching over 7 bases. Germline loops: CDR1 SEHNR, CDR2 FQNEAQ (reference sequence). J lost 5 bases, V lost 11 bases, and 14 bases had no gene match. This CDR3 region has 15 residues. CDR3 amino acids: CARTETGTVTGELFL. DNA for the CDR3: TGTGCCCGCACCGAGACCGGGACAGTAACCGGGGAGCTGTTTTTA.

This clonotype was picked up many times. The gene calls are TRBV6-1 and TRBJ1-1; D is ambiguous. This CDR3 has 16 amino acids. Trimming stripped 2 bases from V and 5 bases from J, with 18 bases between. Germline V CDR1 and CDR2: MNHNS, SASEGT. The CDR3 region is CASSESEFGLWTEAFF. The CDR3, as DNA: TGTGCCAGCAGTGAATCGGAATTTGGTCTATGGACTGAAGCTTTCTTT.

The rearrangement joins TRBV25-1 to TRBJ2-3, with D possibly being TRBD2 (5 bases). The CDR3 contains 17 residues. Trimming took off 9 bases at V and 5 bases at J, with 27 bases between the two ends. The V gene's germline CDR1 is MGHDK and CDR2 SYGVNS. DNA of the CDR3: TGTGCCAGTAGTTCCCTACGGACGACGGGGAGAATAGATACGCAGTATTTT. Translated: CASSSLRTTGRIDTQYF.

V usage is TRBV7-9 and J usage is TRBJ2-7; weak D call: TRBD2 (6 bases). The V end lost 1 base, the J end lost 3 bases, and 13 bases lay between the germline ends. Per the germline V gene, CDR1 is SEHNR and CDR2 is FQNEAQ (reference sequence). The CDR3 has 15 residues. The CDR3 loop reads CASSLGGGYNYEQYF. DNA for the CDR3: TGTGCCAGCAGCTTAGGTGGAGGGTACAACTACGAGCAGTACTTC.

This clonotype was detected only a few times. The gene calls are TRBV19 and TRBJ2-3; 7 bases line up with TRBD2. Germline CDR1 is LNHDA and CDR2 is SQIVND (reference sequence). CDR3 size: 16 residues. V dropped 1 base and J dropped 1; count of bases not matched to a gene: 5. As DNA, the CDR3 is TGTGCCAGTAGTATAGCGAGCGGGGCCCGCACAGATACGCAGTATTTT. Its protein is CASSIASGARTDTQYF.

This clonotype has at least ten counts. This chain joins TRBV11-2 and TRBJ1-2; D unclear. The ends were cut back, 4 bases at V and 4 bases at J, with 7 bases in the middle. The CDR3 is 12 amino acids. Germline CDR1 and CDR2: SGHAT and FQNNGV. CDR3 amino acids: CASSSEGYGYTF. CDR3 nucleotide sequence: TGTGCCAGCAGCTCCGAGGGCTATGGCTACACCTTC. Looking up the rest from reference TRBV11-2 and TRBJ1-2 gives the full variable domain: EAGVAQSPRYKIIEKRQSVAFWCNPISGHATLYWYQQILGQGPKLLIQFQNNGVVDDSQLPKDRFSAERLKGVDSTLKIQPAKLEDSAVYLCASSSEGYGYTFGSGTRLTVV.

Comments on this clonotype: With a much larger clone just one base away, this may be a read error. The CDR3 nucleotides read TGTGCCAGCATCCAATTAGCGGGGGGGGCAGATACGCAGTATTTT. This translates into CASIQLAGGADTQYF. This rearrangement joins TRBV3-1 to TRBJ2-3, with 11 bases aligning to TRBD2. Germline CDR1 is LGHDT and CDR2 is YNNKEL (reference sequence). The CDR3 is 15 amino acids.

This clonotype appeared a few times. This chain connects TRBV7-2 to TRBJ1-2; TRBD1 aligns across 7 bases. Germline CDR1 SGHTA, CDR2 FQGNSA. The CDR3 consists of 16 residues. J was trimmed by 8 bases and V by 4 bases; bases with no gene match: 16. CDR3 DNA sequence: TGTGCCAGCAGCTCTCGAACCGGACAGGCCATCCGAGGCTACACCTTC. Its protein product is CASSSRTGQAIRGYTF.

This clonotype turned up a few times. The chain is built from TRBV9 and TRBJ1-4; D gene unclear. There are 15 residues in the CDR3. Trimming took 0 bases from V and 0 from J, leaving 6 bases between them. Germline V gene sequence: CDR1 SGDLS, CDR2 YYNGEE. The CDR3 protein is CASSVAPSTNEKLFF. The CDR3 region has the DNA TGTGCCAGCAGCGTAGCCCCCTCAACTAATGAAAAACTGTTTTTT.

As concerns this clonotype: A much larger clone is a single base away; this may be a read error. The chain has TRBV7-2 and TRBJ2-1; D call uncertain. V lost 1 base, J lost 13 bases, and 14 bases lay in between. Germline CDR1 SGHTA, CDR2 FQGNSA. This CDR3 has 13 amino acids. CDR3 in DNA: TGTGCCAGCAGCTTAGGAGGCCAAGAGACCCAGTTCTTC. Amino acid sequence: CASSLGGQETQFF.

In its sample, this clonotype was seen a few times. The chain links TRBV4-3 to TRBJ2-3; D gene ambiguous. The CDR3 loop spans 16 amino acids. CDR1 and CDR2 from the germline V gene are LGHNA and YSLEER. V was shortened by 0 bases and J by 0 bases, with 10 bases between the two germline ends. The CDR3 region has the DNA TGCGCCAGCAGCCAAGATTGGCCCACTAGCACAGATACGCAGTATTTT. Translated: CASSQDWPTSTDTQYF.

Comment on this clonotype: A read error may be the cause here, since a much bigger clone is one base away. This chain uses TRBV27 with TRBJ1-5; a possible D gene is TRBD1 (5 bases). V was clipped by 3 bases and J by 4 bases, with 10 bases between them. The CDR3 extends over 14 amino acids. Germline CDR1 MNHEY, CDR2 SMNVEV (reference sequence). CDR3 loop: CASSLGTQNQPQHF. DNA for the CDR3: TGTGCCAGCAGTTTGGGGACCCAGAATCAGCCCCAGCATTTT.

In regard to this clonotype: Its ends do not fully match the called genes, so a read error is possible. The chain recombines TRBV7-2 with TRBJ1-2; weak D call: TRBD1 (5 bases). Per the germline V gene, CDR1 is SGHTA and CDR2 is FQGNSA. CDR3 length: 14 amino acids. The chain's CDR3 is CARSPGRANYGYTF. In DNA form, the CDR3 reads TGTGCCCGCAGCCCGGGGCGGGCTAACTATGGCTACACCTTC.

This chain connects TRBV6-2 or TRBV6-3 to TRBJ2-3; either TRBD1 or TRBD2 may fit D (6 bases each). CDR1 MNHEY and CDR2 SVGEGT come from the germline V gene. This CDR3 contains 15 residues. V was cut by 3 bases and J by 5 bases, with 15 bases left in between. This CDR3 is CASSYWMGGRDTQYF. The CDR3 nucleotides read TGTGCCAGCAGTTATTGGATGGGGGGCAGAGATACGCAGTATTTT.

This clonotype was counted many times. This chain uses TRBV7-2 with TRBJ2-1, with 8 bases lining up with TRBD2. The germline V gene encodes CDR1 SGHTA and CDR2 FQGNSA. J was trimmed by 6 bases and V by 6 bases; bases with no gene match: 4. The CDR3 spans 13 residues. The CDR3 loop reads CASRLRGGNEQFF. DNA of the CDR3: TGTGCCAGCAGACTTCGGGGGGGCAATGAGCAGTTCTTC.

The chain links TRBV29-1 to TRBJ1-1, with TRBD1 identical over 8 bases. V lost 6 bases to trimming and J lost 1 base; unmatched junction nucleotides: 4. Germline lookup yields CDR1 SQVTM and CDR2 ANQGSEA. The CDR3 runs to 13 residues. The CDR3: CSVVGQENTEAFF. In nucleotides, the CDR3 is TGCAGCGTAGTGGGACAGGAGAACACTGAAGCTTTCTTT.

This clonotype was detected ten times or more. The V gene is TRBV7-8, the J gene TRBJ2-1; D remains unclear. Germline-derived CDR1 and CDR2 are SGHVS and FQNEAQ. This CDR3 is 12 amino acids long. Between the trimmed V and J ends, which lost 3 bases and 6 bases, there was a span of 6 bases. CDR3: CASSFLVNEQFF. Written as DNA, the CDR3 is TGTGCCAGCAGCTTTCTCGTCAATGAGCAGTTCTTC.

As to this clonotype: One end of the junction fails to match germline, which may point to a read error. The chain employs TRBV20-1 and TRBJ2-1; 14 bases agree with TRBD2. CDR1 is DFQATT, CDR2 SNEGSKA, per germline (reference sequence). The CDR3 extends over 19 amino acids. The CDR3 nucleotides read TGCAGTACTAGTTCTCCGGGACTAGCGGGGGCCAGCTCCTACAATGAGCAGTTCTTC. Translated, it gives CSTSSPGLAGASSYNEQFF.

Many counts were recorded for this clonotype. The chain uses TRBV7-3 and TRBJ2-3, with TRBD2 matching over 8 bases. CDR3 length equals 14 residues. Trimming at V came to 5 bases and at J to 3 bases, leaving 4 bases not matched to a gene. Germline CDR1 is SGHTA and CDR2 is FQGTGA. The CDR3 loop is CASSPGLATDTQYF. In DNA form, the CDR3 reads TGTGCCAGCAGCCCCGGACTAGCTACAGATACGCAGTATTTT.

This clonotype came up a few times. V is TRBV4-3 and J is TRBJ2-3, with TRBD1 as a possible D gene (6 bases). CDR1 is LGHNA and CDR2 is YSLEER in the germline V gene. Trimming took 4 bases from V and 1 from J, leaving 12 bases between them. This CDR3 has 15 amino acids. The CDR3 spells CASSLGQPGTDTQYF. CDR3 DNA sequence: TGCGCCAGCAGCCTAGGACAGCCCGGCACAGATACGCAGTATTTT.

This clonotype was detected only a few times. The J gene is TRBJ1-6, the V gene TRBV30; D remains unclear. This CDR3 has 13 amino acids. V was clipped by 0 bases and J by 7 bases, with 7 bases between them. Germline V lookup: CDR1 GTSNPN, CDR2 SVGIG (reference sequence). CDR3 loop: CAWSVLENSPLHF. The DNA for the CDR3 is TGTGCCTGGAGTGTATTAGAGAATTCACCCCTCCACTTT.

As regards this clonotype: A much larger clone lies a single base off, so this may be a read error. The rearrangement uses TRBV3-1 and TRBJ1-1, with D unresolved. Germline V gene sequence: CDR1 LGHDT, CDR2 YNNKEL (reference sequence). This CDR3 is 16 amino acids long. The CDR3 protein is CAISRTTRSIVEAAFF. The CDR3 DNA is TGTGCCATCAGCCGCACGACTCGGTCGATAGTGGAAGCGGCTTTCTTT.

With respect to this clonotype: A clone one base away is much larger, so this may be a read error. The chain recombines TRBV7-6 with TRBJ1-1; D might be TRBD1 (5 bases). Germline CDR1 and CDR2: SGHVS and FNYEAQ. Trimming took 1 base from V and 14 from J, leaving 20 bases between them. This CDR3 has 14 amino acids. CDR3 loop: CASSLGGGETEVFF. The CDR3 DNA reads TGTGCCAGCAGCTTAGGGGGCGGAGAGACGGAAGTCTTCTTT.

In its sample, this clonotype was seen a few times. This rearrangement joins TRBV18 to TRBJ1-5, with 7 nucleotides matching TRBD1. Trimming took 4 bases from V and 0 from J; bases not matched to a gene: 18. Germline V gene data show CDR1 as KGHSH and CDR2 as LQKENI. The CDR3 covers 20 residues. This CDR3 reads CASSHPLGQKSTNSNQPQHF. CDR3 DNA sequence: TGTGCCAGCTCACATCCGTTGGGACAGAAGTCGACGAATAGCAATCAGCCCCAGCATTTT.

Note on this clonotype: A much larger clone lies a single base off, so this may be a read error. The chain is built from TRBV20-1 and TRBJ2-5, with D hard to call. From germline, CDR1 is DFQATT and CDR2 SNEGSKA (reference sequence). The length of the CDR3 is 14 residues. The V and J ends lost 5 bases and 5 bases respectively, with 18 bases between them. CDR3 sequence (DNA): TGCAGTGCTCCCCCGTTACCTGGGATGGAGACCCAGTACTTC. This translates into CSAPPLPGMETQYF.

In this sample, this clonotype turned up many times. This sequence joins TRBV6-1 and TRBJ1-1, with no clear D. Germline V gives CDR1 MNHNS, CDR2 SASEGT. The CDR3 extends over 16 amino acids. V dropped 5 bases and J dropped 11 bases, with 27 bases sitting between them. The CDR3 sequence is CASSIRRTSKPFYAFF. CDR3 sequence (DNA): TGTGCCAGCAGTATACGACGGACCTCAAAACCCTTTTATGCTTTCTTT.

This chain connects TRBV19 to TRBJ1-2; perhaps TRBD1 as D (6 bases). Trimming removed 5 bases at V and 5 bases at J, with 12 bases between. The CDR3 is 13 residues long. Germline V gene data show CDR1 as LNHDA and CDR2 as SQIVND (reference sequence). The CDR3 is CASSSGTWYGYTF. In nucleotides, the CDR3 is TGTGCCAGTAGTTCCGGGACATGGTATGGCTACACCTTC. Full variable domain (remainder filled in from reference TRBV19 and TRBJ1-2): DGGITQSPKYLFRKEGQNVTLSCEQNLNHDAMYWYRQDPGQGLRLIYYSQIVNDFQKGDIAEGYSVSREKKESFPLTVTSAQKNPTAFYLCASSSGTWYGYTFGSGTRLTVV.

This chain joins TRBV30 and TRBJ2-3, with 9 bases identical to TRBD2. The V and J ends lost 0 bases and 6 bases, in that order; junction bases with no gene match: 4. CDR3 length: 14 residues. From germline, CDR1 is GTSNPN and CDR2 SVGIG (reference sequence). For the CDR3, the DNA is TGTGCCTGGAGTGTAAAAGCGGGGGGCGATACGCAGTATTTT. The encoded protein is CAWSVKAGGDTQYF.

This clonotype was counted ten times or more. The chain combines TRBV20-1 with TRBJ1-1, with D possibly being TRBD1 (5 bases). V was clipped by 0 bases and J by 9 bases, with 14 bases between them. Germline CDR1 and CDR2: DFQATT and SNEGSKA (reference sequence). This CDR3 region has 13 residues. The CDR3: CSAREGTLSKAFF. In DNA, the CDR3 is TGCAGTGCTAGAGAGGGGACCCTATCTAAAGCTTTCTTT.

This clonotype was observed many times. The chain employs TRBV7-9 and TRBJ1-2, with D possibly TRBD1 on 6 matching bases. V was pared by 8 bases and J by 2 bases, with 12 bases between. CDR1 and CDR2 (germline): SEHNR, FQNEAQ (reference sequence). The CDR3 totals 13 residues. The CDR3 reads CASGNQGNYGYTF. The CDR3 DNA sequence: TGTGCCAGCGGCAACCAGGGGAACTATGGCTACACCTTC.

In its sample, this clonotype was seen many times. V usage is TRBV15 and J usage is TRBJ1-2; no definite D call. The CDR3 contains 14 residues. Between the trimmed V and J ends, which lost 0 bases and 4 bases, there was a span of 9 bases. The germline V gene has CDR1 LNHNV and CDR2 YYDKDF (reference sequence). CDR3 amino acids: CATSRDKGIYGYTF. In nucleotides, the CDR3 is TGTGCCACCAGCAGAGATAAAGGGATCTATGGCTACACCTTC.